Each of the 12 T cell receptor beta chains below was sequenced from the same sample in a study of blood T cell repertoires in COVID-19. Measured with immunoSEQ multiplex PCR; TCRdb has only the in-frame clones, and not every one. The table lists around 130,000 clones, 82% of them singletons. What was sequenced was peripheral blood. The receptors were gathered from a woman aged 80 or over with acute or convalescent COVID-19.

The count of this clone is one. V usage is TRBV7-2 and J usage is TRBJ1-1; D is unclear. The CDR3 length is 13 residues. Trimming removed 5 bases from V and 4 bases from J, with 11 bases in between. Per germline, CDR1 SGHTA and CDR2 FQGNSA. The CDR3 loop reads CASSPYAATEAFF. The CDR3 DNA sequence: TGTGCCAGCAGCCCGTATGCGGCCACTGAAGCTTTCTTT.

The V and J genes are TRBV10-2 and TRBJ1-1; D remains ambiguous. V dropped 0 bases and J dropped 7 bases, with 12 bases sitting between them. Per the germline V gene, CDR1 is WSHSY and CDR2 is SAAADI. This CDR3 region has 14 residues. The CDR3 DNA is TGCGCCAGCAGTGAGTCGTCGAGGGTGGTTGAAGCTTTCTTT. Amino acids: CASSESSRVVEAFF.

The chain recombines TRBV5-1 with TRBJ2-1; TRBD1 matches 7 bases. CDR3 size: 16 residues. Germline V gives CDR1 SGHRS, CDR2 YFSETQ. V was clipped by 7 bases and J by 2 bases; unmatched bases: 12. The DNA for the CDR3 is TGCGCCAGCGGGCCTCCTGAGACAGGGCCCTACAATGAGCAGTTCTTC. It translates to CASGPPETGPYNEQFF.

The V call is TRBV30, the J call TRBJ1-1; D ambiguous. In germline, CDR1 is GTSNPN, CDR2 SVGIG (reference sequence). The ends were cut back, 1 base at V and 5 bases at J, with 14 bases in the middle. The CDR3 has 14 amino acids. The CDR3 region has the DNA TGTGCCTGGAGTGGCCTGGGAGGGCCTACTGAAGCTTTCTTT. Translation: CAWSGLGGPTEAFF. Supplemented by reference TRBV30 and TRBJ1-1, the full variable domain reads SQTIHQWPATLVQPVGSPLSLECTVEGTSNPNLYWYRQAAGRGLQLLFYSVGIGQISSEVPQNLSASRPQDRQFILSSKKLLLSDSGFYLCAWSGLGGPTEAFFGQGTRLTVV.

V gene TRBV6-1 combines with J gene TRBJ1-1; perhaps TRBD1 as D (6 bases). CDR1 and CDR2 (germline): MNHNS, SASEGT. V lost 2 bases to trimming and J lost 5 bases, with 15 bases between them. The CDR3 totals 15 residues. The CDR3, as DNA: TGTGCCAGCAGTGAATATCGCGGGAGGGGGACTGAAGCTTTCTTT. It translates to CASSEYRGRGTEAFF.

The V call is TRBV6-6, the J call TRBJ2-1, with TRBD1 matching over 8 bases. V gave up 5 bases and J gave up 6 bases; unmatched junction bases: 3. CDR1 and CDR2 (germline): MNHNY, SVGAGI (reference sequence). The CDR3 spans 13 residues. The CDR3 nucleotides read TGTGCCAGCAGTCGAGACAGGGGCAATGAGCAGTTCTTC. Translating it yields CASSRDRGNEQFF.

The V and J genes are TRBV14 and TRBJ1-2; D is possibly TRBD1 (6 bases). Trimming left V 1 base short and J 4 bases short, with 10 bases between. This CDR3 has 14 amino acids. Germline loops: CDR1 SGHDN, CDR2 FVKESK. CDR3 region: CASSQGGHSYGYTF. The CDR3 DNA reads TGTGCCAGCAGCCAAGGGGGACACAGCTATGGCTACACCTTC.

This chain's CDR3 is CAGGDRAVFPYGYTF. The CDR3 DNA sequence: TGTGCCGGCGGGGACAGGGCAGTTTTCCCCTATGGCTACACCTTC. This rearrangement joins TRBV19 to TRBJ1-2, with 9 bases lining up with TRBD1. CDR1 LNHDA and CDR2 SQIVND come from the germline V gene (reference sequence). The CDR3 has 15 amino acids. The V and J ends lost 11 bases and 4 bases, in that order; junction bases with no gene match: 14.

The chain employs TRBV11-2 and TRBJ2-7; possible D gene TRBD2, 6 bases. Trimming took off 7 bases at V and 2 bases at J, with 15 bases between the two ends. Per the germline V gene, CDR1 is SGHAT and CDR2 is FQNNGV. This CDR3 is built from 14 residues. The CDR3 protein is CASTVGTGAYEQYF. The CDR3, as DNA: TGTGCCAGCACCGTGGGCACGGGAGCCTACGAGCAGTACTTC.

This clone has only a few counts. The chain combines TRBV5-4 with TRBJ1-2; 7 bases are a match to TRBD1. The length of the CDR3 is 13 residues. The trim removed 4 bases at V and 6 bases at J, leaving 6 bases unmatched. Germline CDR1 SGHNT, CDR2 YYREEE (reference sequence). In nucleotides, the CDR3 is TGTGCCAGCAGCGCACCGGGACAGAATGGCTACACCTTC. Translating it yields CASSAPGQNGYTF.

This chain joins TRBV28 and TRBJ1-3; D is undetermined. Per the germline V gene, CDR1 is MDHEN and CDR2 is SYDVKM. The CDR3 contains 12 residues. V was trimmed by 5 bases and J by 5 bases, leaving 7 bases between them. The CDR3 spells CASSLSRNTIYF. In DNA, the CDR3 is TGTGCCAGCAGTCTAAGTCGAAACACCATATATTTT.

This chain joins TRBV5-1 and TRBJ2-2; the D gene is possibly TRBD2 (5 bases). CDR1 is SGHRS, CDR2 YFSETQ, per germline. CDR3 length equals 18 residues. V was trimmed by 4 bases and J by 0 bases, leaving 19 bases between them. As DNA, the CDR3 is TGCGCCAGCAGCCCCCCTGGGAGCGGACCTGCGAACACCGGGGAGCTGTTTTTT. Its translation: CASSPPGSGPANTGELFF. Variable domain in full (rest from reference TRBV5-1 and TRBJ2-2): KAGVTQTPRYLIKTRGQQVTLSCSPISGHRSVSWYQQTPGQGLQFLFEYFSETQRNKGNFPGRFSGRQFSNSRSEMNVSTLELGDSALYLCASSPPGSGPANTGELFFGEGSRLTVL.